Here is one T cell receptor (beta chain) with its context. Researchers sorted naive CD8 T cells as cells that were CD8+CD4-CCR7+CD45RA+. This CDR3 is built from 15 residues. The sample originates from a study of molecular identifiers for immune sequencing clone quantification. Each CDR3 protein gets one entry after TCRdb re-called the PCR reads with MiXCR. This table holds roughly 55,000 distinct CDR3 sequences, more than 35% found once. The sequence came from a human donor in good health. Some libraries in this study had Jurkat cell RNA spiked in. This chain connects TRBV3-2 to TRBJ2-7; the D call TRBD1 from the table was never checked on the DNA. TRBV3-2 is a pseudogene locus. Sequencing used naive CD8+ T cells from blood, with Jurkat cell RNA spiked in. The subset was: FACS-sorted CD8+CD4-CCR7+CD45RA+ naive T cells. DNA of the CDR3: TGTGCCAGCAGCCAAGGCCCCGGATTGTGGTACGAGCAGTACTTC. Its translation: CASSQGPGLWYEQYF.